This T cell receptor (beta chain) is from a study of early T cells in non-severe SARS-CoV-2 infection. The germline CDR1 and CDR2 sequences are LNHNV and YYDKDF (reference sequence). The CDR3 spans 16 residues. The trim removed 3 bases at V and 2 bases at J, leaving 4 bases unmatched. TCRdb fed the 5' RACE reads into MiXCR, producing one record per CDR3 protein. The sample includes 50,000 to 60,000 distinct CDR3 sequences, under 10% of them seen just once. This clonotype was obtained from an adult who was a healthcare worker with PCR-confirmed SARS-CoV-2 infection or an uninfected control (not recorded which). The chain employs TRBV15 and TRBJ2-1, with TRBD2 matching 10 bases. Input material: whole blood. This CDR3 is CATSSLAGAPYNEQFF. CDR3 bases: TGTGCCACCAGCAGTCTAGCGGGAGCCCCCTACAATGAGCAGTTCTTC.